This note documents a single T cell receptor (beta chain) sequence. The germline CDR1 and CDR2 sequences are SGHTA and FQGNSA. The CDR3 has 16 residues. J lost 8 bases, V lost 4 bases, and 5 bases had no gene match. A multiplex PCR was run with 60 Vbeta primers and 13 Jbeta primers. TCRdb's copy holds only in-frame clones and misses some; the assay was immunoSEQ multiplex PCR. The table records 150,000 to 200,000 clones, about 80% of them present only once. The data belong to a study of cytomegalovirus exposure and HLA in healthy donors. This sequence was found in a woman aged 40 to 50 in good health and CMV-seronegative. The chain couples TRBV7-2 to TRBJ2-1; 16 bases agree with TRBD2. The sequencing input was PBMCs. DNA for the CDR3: TGTGCCAGCAGCTCCACCGGGACTAGCGGGAGGGATGAGCAGTTCTTC. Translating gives CASSSTGTSGRDEQFF.